This T cell receptor (beta chain) was identified in a study of blood T cell repertoires in COVID-19. Per the original data handling: By means of reference gene primer amplification, nucleated cell counts were estimated. The assay was immunoSEQ multiplex PCR, and TCRdb's table has in-frame clones only and misses some. V and J calls and clone size are those listed in that table; D and trimming were worked out from the DNA. The sample lists 400,000 or so clones, around 87% occurring once. This CDR3 region has 14 residues. J was trimmed by 5 bases and V by 5 bases; bases with no gene match: 6. The germline V gene has CDR1 SEHNR and CDR2 FQNEAQ (reference sequence). Participant-reported clinical history was the basis for cohort assignment. Cohort 3 recovery required two negative PCRs, clearance, or symptom resolution.

This receptor was taken from a man aged 30 to 45 who had recovered from COVID-19. The chain combines TRBV7-9 with TRBJ2-5; TRBD2 aligns across 9 bases. Sequenced input: PBMCs or T cells enriched from blood (not recorded which). DNA for the CDR3: TGTGCCAGCAGCCAAGCGGGAGGAGGGGAGACCCAGTACTTC. Amino acids: CASSQAGGGETQYF.